These 29 T cell receptor beta chains originate from one sample sequenced in a study of brain T cells in children with intractable seizures (dated by TCRdb to about 2021). What this sample's time point label stands for: blood from clinic visit 5 months post-surgery; TSC patient then seizure free. Preparation of the library involved the immunoSEQ multiplex PCR assay. Imported from immuneACCESS, the table was reduced by TCRdb to in-frame sequences with V and J called. These copies leave out some clones; in studies compared against another copy, an unresolved V gene accounts for under half, and the cause of the remainder is not known. In all, the sample holds under 400,000 clones, and about 93% of those were seen once. Around 5% of the sample is taken by the ten largest. The material was peripheral blood, obtained around 5 months after surgery. All receptors derive from a boy younger than two with tuberous sclerosis and intractable seizures.

The genes are TRBV5-1 and TRBJ1-5, with D maybe TRBD1 (6 bases). The germline V gene encodes CDR1 SGHRS and CDR2 YFSETQ. The V and J ends lost 2 bases and 4 bases respectively, with 13 bases between them. The CDR3 has 15 residues. Here the CDR3 DNA reads TGCGCCAGCAGCTTATCTTCAGGGGTTAATCAGCCCCAGCATTTT. It encodes CASSLSSGVNQPQHF.

This chain links TRBV6-1 with TRBJ2-3, with D tentatively TRBD1 or TRBD2 (5 bases each). The germline V gene has CDR1 MNHNS and CDR2 SASEGT. The CDR3 length is 18 residues. The V end lost 4 bases, the J end lost 6 bases, and 26 bases lay between the germline ends. The CDR3 DNA is TGTGCCAGCAGTGCGACTCAGGGCCAGTTTTCGCGGGTGGATACGCAGTATTTT. As protein: CASSATQGQFSRVDTQYF.

This sequence joins TRBV11-3 and TRBJ1-2; D is ambiguous. V was trimmed by 1 base and J by 3 bases, leaving 9 bases between them. Germline values: CDR1 SGHNT, CDR2 YENEEA. The CDR3 is 14 residues long. This CDR3 reads CASSLGFQDYGYTF. The CDR3 DNA reads TGTGCCAGCAGCTTAGGGTTCCAGGACTATGGCTACACCTTC.

The chain links TRBV5-6 to TRBJ2-1, with TRBD1 matching 11 bases. The ends lost 0 bases at V and 6 bases at J; junction bases unmatched: 5. The germline CDR1 and CDR2 sequences are SGHDT and YYEEEE. This CDR3 has 16 residues. CDR3 DNA: TGTGCCAGCAGCTTGGGGGACAGGGGGTCAGGCAATGAGCAGTTCTTC. This gives the protein CASSLGDRGSGNEQFF.

This clone was detected once. This sequence joins TRBV9 and TRBJ1-5; 7 bases agree with TRBD1. The junction had 9 bases not matched to a gene; V was cut back by 3 bases and J by 6 bases. The germline CDR1 and CDR2 sequences are SGDLS and YYNGEE. The CDR3 has 15 residues. In nucleotides, the CDR3 is TGTGCCAGCAGCGCCAGAGGGGGCGTCGGTCAGCCCCAGCATTTT. Protein sequence: CASSARGGVGQPQHF.

As to this clone: Other DNA sequences in this sample translate to the same CDR3. The V call is TRBV9, the J call TRBJ2-2; 7 bases are a match to TRBD2. Germline CDR1 reads SGDLS; CDR2 reads YYNGEE. Unmatched junction bases numbered 4, after V lost 3 bases and J lost 2 bases. This CDR3 comprises 15 residues. CDR3 sequence (DNA): TGTGCCAGCAGCGCCGGGGGGTCTAACACCGGGGAGCTGTTTTTT. Encoded protein: CASSAGGSNTGELFF.

The gene calls are TRBV4-1 and TRBJ2-3; weak D call: TRBD2 (6 bases). The CDR3 runs 17 residues. CDR1 MGHRA and CDR2 YSYEKL come from the germline V gene. The germline V and J ends were trimmed by 0 bases and 6 bases, with 19 bases remaining between them. The CDR3 is CASSQERTSPQRDTQYF. DNA for the CDR3: TGCGCCAGCAGCCAAGAAAGAACTAGCCCCCAGAGGGATACGCAGTATTTT.

This clone was recorded a few times. The chain combines TRBV24-1 with TRBJ1-2; 8 bases agree with TRBD1. Germline V gives CDR1 KGHDR, CDR2 SFDVKD. J was trimmed by 7 bases and V by 4 bases; bases with no gene match: 7. The CDR3 spans 14 residues. The CDR3 DNA is TGTGCCACCAGTGAACGGACAGGGACCCGTGGCTACACCTTC. Translating it yields CATSERTGTRGYTF.

The chain uses TRBV7-9 and TRBJ1-5, with TRBD1 identical over 9 bases. This CDR3 comprises 16 residues. The V and J ends lost 4 bases and 3 bases, in that order; junction bases with no gene match: 7. Looked up from germline, CDR1 is SEHNR and CDR2 is FQNEAQ (reference sequence). The CDR3 nucleotides are TGTGCCAGCAGCTCGGGGACAGGGTTCAACAATCAGCCCCAGCATTTT. Residues: CASSSGTGFNNQPQHF.

The V gene is TRBV7-9, the J gene TRBJ1-1; D is unclear. The CDR3 is 16 amino acids. The V gene's germline CDR1 is SEHNR and CDR2 FQNEAQ (reference sequence). V lost 1 base to trimming and J lost 2 bases, with 14 bases between them. The CDR3 nucleotides read TGTGCCAGCAGCTTAGAGTCTTGGACCGCCAACACTGAAGCTTTCTTT. Protein: CASSLESWTANTEAFF.

V is TRBV5-1 and J is TRBJ2-4; 12 bases are a match to TRBD2. Germline assignment: CDR1 SGHRS and CDR2 YFSETQ. This CDR3 spans 17 amino acids. The junction had 10 bases not matched to a gene; V was cut back by 0 bases and J by 9 bases. As DNA, the CDR3 is TGCGCCAGCAGCTTGGTTGCGACTAGCGGGAGAGGGGTCATTCAGTACTTC. Protein sequence: CASSLVATSGRGVIQYF.

The chain joins TRBV19 to TRBJ2-7; 10 nucleotides align to TRBD2. This CDR3 is built from 15 residues. V gave up 5 bases and J gave up 0 bases; unmatched junction bases: 4. From germline, CDR1 is LNHDA and CDR2 SQIVND (reference sequence). DNA for the CDR3: TGTGCCAGTAGTCCAGGACTAGCGGACTCCTACGAGCAGTACTTC. Its translation is CASSPGLADSYEQYF.

This clone was counted only a few times. This chain uses TRBV20-1 with TRBJ1-2; the D is unclear. The CDR3 sequence is 12 residues long. V lost 3 bases to trimming and J lost 6 bases, with 11 bases between them. The germline V gene has CDR1 DFQATT and CDR2 SNEGSKA (reference sequence). CDR3 residues: CSASSPGDGYTF. The CDR3, as DNA: TGCAGTGCTAGTTCCCCCGGGGATGGCTACACCTTC.

This clone was counted once. The chain joins TRBV7-9 to TRBJ2-5; 12 bases align to TRBD2. J gave up 5 bases and V 5 bases, and 6 bases lay outside the gene matches. From germline, CDR1 is SEHNR and CDR2 FQNEAQ (reference sequence). The CDR3 has 15 amino acids. The CDR3 DNA reads TGTGCCAGCAGCCGACTAGCGGGAGACGGTGAGACCCAGTACTTC. Translated: CASSRLAGDGETQYF.

The genes are TRBV27 and TRBJ1-1; the D gene is possibly TRBD1 (6 bases). The CDR3 extends over 17 amino acids. V dropped 5 bases and J dropped 5 bases, with 24 bases sitting between them. Per germline, CDR1 MNHEY and CDR2 SMNVEV (reference sequence). Written as DNA, the CDR3 is TGTGCCAGCAGTCTGTCGCCCTGGAGGGGGGTCGGGACTGAAGCTTTCTTT. Amino acid sequence: CASSLSPWRGVGTEAFF.

This chain links TRBV10-2 with TRBJ2-7, with 12 bases matching TRBD2. Germline CDR1 reads WSHSY; CDR2 reads SAAADI. The CDR3 consists of 16 residues. With V trimmed by 0 bases and J by 6 bases, 6 bases remained unmatched. The CDR3 spells CASSESLAGGRSEQYF. DNA for the CDR3: TGCGCCAGCAGTGAGTCCCTAGCGGGAGGGCGCTCCGAGCAGTACTTC.

This clone was seen only once. V is TRBV9 and J is TRBJ1-3; 7 nucleotides agree with TRBD1. In germline, CDR1 is SGDLS, CDR2 YYNGEE. V lost 4 bases, J lost 1 base, and 8 bases stayed unmatched. This CDR3 has 16 residues. CDR3 nucleotide sequence: TGTGCCAGCAGCTCCTCAGGGACAGCTTCTGGAAACACCATATATTTT. Amino acids: CASSSSGTASGNTIYF.

The chain carries TRBV27 and TRBJ2-3, with 14 bases aligning to TRBD2. Trimming took 1 base from V and 4 from J; bases not matched to a gene: 4. From germline, CDR1 is MNHEY and CDR2 SMNVEV (reference sequence). This CDR3 is built from 17 residues. CDR3 sequence (DNA): TGTGCCAGCAGTTTATACGGACTAGCGGGAGGACCAGATACGCAGTATTTT. Encoded protein: CASSLYGLAGGPDTQYF.

This clone was recorded only once. V and J are TRBV27 and TRBJ2-7, with 7 bases fitting TRBD2. The CDR3 contains 15 residues. Germline V gene data show CDR1 as MNHEY and CDR2 as SMNVEV (reference sequence). V gave up 4 bases and J gave up 3 bases; unmatched junction bases: 9. CDR3 sequence reads: CASSSEGTTSYEQYF. The CDR3 bases are TGTGCCAGCAGTTCAGAGGGGACTACCAGCTACGAGCAGTACTTC.

The rearrangement joins TRBV6-2 or TRBV6-3 to TRBJ2-3; no definite D call. CDR1 and CDR2 (germline): MNHEY, SVGEGT. The germline V and J ends were trimmed by 2 bases and 3 bases, with 9 bases remaining between them. The CDR3 consists of 14 residues. In DNA form, the CDR3 reads TGTGCCAGCAGTTACGCGTGGTGGACAGATACGCAGTATTTT. Encoded protein: CASSYAWWTDTQYF.

This sequence joins TRBV7-9 and TRBJ2-5; D possibly corresponds to TRBD1 (6 bases). Germline lookup yields CDR1 SEHNR and CDR2 FQNEAQ (reference sequence). Trimming stripped 4 bases from V and 2 bases from J, with 11 bases between. The CDR3 length is 14 residues. The CDR3: CASSYPGVQETQYF. The CDR3 DNA follows: TGTGCCAGCAGCTACCCAGGGGTACAAGAGACCCAGTACTTC.

This clone occurred once. The chain combines TRBV7-9 with TRBJ2-1; no clear D gene. Trimming pared 5 bases from V and 3 bases from J, leaving 11 bases between. CDR1 SEHNR and CDR2 FQNEAQ come from the germline V gene (reference sequence). This CDR3 spans 14 amino acids. CDR3 in DNA: TGTGCCAGCAGCCCGAAAGCCTTCTACAATGAGCAGTTCTTC. Translating it yields CASSPKAFYNEQFF.

The V and J genes are TRBV19 and TRBJ2-6; TRBD1 aligns across 10 bases. CDR3 size: 17 residues. CDR1 and CDR2 (germline): LNHDA, SQIVND (reference sequence). The V gene end was trimmed by 11 bases and the J gene end by 1 base; junction bases not matched to a gene: 11. The CDR3 DNA reads TGTGCCGCGGAACCCCGGGACAGGGGTTCTGGGGCCAACGTCCTGACTTTC. Its protein product is CAAEPRDRGSGANVLTF.

The rearrangement links TRBV28 to TRBJ1-3; no clear D. Germline CDR1 MDHEN, CDR2 SYDVKM. The CDR3 has 17 residues. V lost 4 bases and J 0 bases, leaving 16 bases between the germline ends. The CDR3 region is CASSSFDALTSGNTIYF. DNA of the CDR3: TGTGCCAGCAGTTCGTTCGATGCCCTAACCTCTGGAAACACCATATATTTT.

This clone was seen once. J is TRBJ1-2 and V is TRBV6-5, with D perhaps TRBD1 (6 bases). From germline, CDR1 is MNHEY and CDR2 SVGAGI. The CDR3 runs 15 residues. Between the trimmed V and J ends, which lost 6 bases and 8 bases, there was a span of 22 bases. Written as DNA, the CDR3 is TGTGCCAGCAGCGATTCAGATAGGGGGTCCGGAGGCTACACCTTC. This translates into CASSDSDRGSGGYTF.

This chain connects TRBV13 to TRBJ1-1; the D is unclear. Germline CDR1 PRHDT, CDR2 FYEKMQ (reference sequence). There are 17 residues in the CDR3. The ends were cut back, 0 bases at V and 0 bases at J, with 14 bases in the middle. This CDR3 is CASSLGVGRRLNTEAFF. CDR3 sequence (DNA): TGTGCCAGCAGCTTAGGAGTGGGTAGGCGATTGAACACTGAAGCTTTCTTT.

The V gene is TRBV7-6, the J gene TRBJ2-7, with TRBD2 identical over 10 bases. The CDR3 loop spans 17 amino acids. Germline V gene lookup returns CDR1 SGHVS and CDR2 FNYEAQ. The V and J ends lost 4 bases and 3 bases, in that order; junction bases with no gene match: 12. The CDR3 DNA reads as TGTGCCAGCAGCTCAAGAACCGGAGAGCGGGAGGGCTACGAGCAGTACTTC. As protein: CASSSRTGEREGYEQYF.

The chain couples TRBV4-1 to TRBJ1-2, with a possible D match to TRBD1 (5 bases). The germline V and J ends were trimmed by 4 bases and 6 bases, with 15 bases remaining between them. The length of the CDR3 is 14 residues. Germline V CDR1 and CDR2: MGHRA, YSYEKL. CDR3 in amino acids: CASSLIGTGHGYTF. For the CDR3, the DNA is TGCGCCAGCAGCCTCATCGGCACAGGTCATGGCTACACCTTC.

This sequence joins TRBV6-5 and TRBJ2-5; D not certain. V shed 9 bases and J shed 1 base, with 12 bases lying between them. This CDR3 has 13 residues. From germline, CDR1 is MNHEY and CDR2 SVGAGI. The CDR3 nucleotides are TGTGCCAGTCAGTGGTCCCTCCAAGAGACCCAGTACTTC. Protein: CASQWSLQETQYF.